Listed below are T cell receptor beta chains from one sample, sequenced in a study of STAT5B mutations in CD4+ large granular lymphocyte leukemia. TCRdb's table, derived via immunoSEQ multiplex PCR, lists solely in-frame clones and lacks some. The sample holds around 24,000 clones; about 79% are singletons and the top ten take roughly a tenth. The source material was CD4+ T cells from blood buffy coats. The origin of the receptors is a human donor in good health. Both conserved end residues are part of each CDR3. D genes are given only for firm matches. Expanded clones are given a class, and other clones once, few, many or no size at all.

J gene	clone size	V gene	D gene	CDR3 DNA	CDR3 protein
TRBJ1-2	few	TRBV2	-	TGTGCCAGCAGTGTAAACACCAGAAACTATGGCTACACCTTC	CASSVNTRNYGYTF
TRBJ2-1	-	TRBV10-2	-	TGCGCCAGCAGTGAGTCGGTAAATGAGCAGTTCTTC	CASSESVNEQFF
TRBJ1-5	-	TRBV28	-	TGTGCCAGCAGTTTATTGGCCTCAGGGGATAGTCAGCCCCAGCATTTT	CASSLLASGDSQPQHF
TRBJ2-7	-	TRBV18	-	TGTGCCAGCTCACCGAGCCAGTTCGAGCAGTACTTC	CASSPSQFEQYF
TRBJ2-5	-	TRBV19	-	TGTGCCAGTTCTTGGACAGACCAAGAGACCCAGTACTTC	CASSWTDQETQYF
TRBJ2-5	-	TRBV10-3	TRBD2	TGTGCCATCAGTGAGATGTCCGGGAGGGCCCCGGAGACCCAGTACTTC	CAISEMSGRAPETQYF
TRBJ1-4	few	TRBV5-1	TRBD1	TGCGCCAGCAGCTTGGCAGGGGGGACCGTTAATGAAAAACTGTTTTTT	CASSLAGGTVNEKLFF
TRBJ2-3	-	TRBV30	TRBD1	TGTGCCTGGAGTCCGGGACAGTACACAGATACGCAGTATTTT	CAWSPGQYTDTQYF
TRBJ2-1	-	TRBV5-1	-	TGCGCCAGCAGCTTGGGACAGGAGCAGTTCTTC	CASSLGQEQFF
TRBJ1-5	-	TRBV7-2	TRBD1	TGTGCCAGCAGCCTAGGGACAGGGGAGTATCAGCCCCAGCATTTT	CASSLGTGEYQPQHF
TRBJ2-1	-	TRBV10-3	TRBD2	TGTGCCATCGGGTTAGCGGGAGGTTCCTACAATGAGCAGTTCTTC	CAIGLAGGSYNEQFF
TRBJ2-1	-	TRBV9	TRBD2	TGTGCCAGCAGCGCCCCGGGAGGTGGGGCCCCGAGCTCCTACAATGAGCAGTTCTTC	CASSAPGGGAPSSYNEQFF
TRBJ2-1	once	TRBV7-2	-	TGTGCCAGCAGCCCCCAAGCGGCTAGCTCGGCGCGTGAGCAGTTCTTC	CASSPQAASSAREQFF
TRBJ1-2	-	TRBV28	-	TGTGCCAGCAGAACTAACTATGGCTACACCTTC	CASRTNYGYTF
TRBJ1-1	-	TRBV6-6	-	TGTGCCAGCAGTCTCCCCGGTAGCTCGAACACTGAAGCTTTCTTT	CASSLPGSSNTEAFF
TRBJ1-5	-	TRBV28	-	TGTGCCAGCAGTCTCTGGGGGTATAGCAATCAGCCCCAGCATTTT	CASSLWGYSNQPQHF
TRBJ1-5	-	TRBV25-1	-	TGTGCCAGCAGTGATGGGGGAGGCAATCAGCCCCAGCATTTT	CASSDGGGNQPQHF
TRBJ1-5	-	TRBV7-8	-	TGTGCCAGCAGCCTACTTACGCAGGGGTATCAGCCCCAGCATTTT	CASSLLTQGYQPQHF
TRBJ1-1	-	TRBV28	TRBD1	TGTGCCAGCAGTTGGGGACAGAAGGGCACTGAAGCTTTCTTT	CASSWGQKGTEAFF
TRBJ1-4	-	TRBV6-5	TRBD1	TGTGCCAGCAGTTCGTCGACAGGGACGGGTGAAAAACTGTTTTTT	CASSSSTGTGEKLFF
TRBJ2-3	-	TRBV7-9	TRBD2	TGTGCCAGCAGGACGGGACTAGCGGGAGTGCGGCACACAGATACGCAGTATTTT	CASRTGLAGVRHTDTQYF
TRBJ1-1	few	TRBV19	-	TGTGCCAGTAGTATTACGACGGTTACTGAAGCTTTCTTT	CASSITTVTEAFF
TRBJ1-4	-	TRBV15	-	TGTGCCACCAGCAGAGATCCCGCCACGGGGGGTGAAAAACTGTTTTTT	CATSRDPATGGEKLFF
TRBJ2-3	-	TRBV5-1	-	TGCGCCAGCAGCTTAGGGCGAACAGGGATTAGCACAGATACGCAGTATTTT	CASSLGRTGISTDTQYF
TRBJ1-1	-	TRBV11-2	TRBD1	TGTGCCAGCAGCTCGCAGACAGGGTTATCTGAAGCTTTCTTT	CASSSQTGLSEAFF
TRBJ2-3	-	TRBV19	-	TGTGCCAGTAGCATCTCCCTAGATACGCAGTATTTT	CASSISLDTQYF
TRBJ1-2	-	TRBV7-3	TRBD1	TGTGCCAGCAGCTTGACAGGGACTAACTATGGCTACACCTTC	CASSLTGTNYGYTF
TRBJ1-1	-	TRBV5-1	TRBD1	TGCGCCAGCAGCGCAACCGGGACAGGGACCACTGAAGCTTTCTTT	CASSATGTGTTEAFF
TRBJ2-2	-	TRBV13	-	TGTGCCAGCAGCCCCGGAGGATTGGCTGCCGGGGAGCTGTTTTTT	CASSPGGLAAGELFF
TRBJ2-2	-	TRBV2	TRBD2	TGTGCCAGCAGTGAATCGCGGGAGACGTTCGGGGAGCTGTTTTTT	CASSESRETFGELFF
TRBJ1-1	-	TRBV5-6	-	TGTGCCAGCAGCTTGAGCGGGCGGGGCACTGAAGCTTTCTTT	CASSLSGRGTEAFF
TRBJ2-1	-	TRBV7-3	TRBD2	TGTGCCAGCAGCATCTCTAGCGGGAGGGATGAGCAGTTCTTC	CASSISSGRDEQFF
TRBJ2-4	-	TRBV14	-	TGTGCCAGCAGCCAGGGAGAGAGAAACATTCAGTACTTC	CASSQGERNIQYF
TRBJ2-7	few	TRBV7-2	TRBD2	TGTGCCAGCAGCAGAACTAGCGGGAGGGTAAGCTACGAGCAGTACTTC	CASSRTSGRVSYEQYF
TRBJ2-2	-	TRBV2	TRBD2	TGTGCCAGCAGCCTACTAGCGGGGGCGAACACCGGGGAGCTGTTTTTT	CASSLLAGANTGELFF
TRBJ2-3	-	TRBV7-3	-	TGTGCCAGCAGCTTAGGCGGGGAGGACACAGATACGCAGTATTTT	CASSLGGEDTDTQYF
TRBJ1-2	-	TRBV9	-	TGTGCCAGCAGCCCGGGCTCCGGCTATGGCTACACCTTC	CASSPGSGYGYTF
TRBJ1-5	-	TRBV28	-	TGTGCCAGCAGTAGGACAGTTAATCAGCCCCAGCATTTT	CASSRTVNQPQHF
TRBJ2-7	-	TRBV7-6	-	TGTGCCAGCAGCTTAGGGAACGAGCAGTACTTC	CASSLGNEQYF
TRBJ1-3	-	TRBV28	-	TGTGCCAGCAGTTTAGGTTCTTCTGGAAACACCATATATTTT	CASSLGSSGNTIYF
TRBJ2-2	-	TRBV29-1	-	TGCAGCGTTGATTCCGGGAACACCGGGGAGCTGTTTTTT	CSVDSGNTGELFF
TRBJ1-5	-	TRBV4-2	-	TGTGCCAGCAGCCAGGGGGCTAATAGCAATCAGCCCCAGCATTTT	CASSQGANSNQPQHF
TRBJ1-4	-	TRBV7-2	-	TGTGCCAGCAGCCGAGTCAGTGGCAGTAATGAAAAACTGTTTTTT	CASSRVSGSNEKLFF
TRBJ2-1	-	TRBV6-5	TRBD2	TGTGCCAGCAGTTCGCCCGGGACTAGCGGGATCGAGCAGTTCTTC	CASSSPGTSGIEQFF
TRBJ2-7	-	TRBV5-1	TRBD2	TGCGCCAGCAGCCTGGGGGGGGAGCAGTACTTC	CASSLGGEQYF
TRBJ2-4	-	TRBV4-2	TRBD1	TGTGCCAGCAGCCAACCAGCGCGACAGGGGACGCTAGCCAAAAACATTCAGTACTTC	CASSQPARQGTLAKNIQYF
TRBJ2-5	-	TRBV5-1	TRBD2	TGCGCCAGCAGCTGGGGGCCGGGACTAGCGGGGGAGACCCAGTACTTC	CASSWGPGLAGETQYF
TRBJ2-1	-	TRBV30	TRBD2	TGTGCCTGGAGTCTAGCGGGAGACAACAATGAGCAGTTCTTC	CAWSLAGDNNEQFF
TRBJ1-5	-	TRBV28	-	TGTGCCAGCAGTTTATTGGCCCAGCCCCAGCATTTT	CASSLLAQPQHF
TRBJ2-2	-	TRBV5-1	TRBD1	TGCGCCAGCAGCTTGGAACAGGGGGCCATCGGGGAGCTGTTTTTT	CASSLEQGAIGELFF
TRBJ1-1	-	TRBV5-1	-	TGCGCCAGCAGCTTGCTAGGGGAGGAAACTGAAGCTTTCTTT	CASSLLGEETEAFF
TRBJ1-2	-	TRBV5-4	TRBD1	TGTGCCAGCAGCAAGGACAGGGCCTATGGCTACACCTTC	CASSKDRAYGYTF
TRBJ2-7	-	TRBV27	-	TGTGCCACCGGTACCGACAGGACCTACGAGCAGTACTTC	CATGTDRTYEQYF
TRBJ1-1	-	TRBV7-9	TRBD1	TGTGCCAGCAGCGACGGAGGACAGGGTAATGTATGGGCTGAAGCTTTCTTT	CASSDGGQGNVWAEAFF
TRBJ1-3	-	TRBV5-6	-	TGTGCCAGCAGCTTGGGAGCGACTGGAAACACCATATATTTT	CASSLGATGNTIYF
TRBJ2-1	-	TRBV18	-	TGTGCCAGCTCGCCCCACGGGGGGCACTCCTACAATGAGCAGTTCTTC	CASSPHGGHSYNEQFF
TRBJ2-5	-	TRBV6-6	-	TGTGCCAGCAGACAGGGTTCGGAGACCCAGTACTTC	CASRQGSETQYF
TRBJ2-5	-	TRBV6-5	-	TGTGCCAGCAGTTACTCGAATCTCGGGGGAGAGACCCAGTACTTC	CASSYSNLGGETQYF
TRBJ2-1	-	TRBV6-6	-	TGTGCCAGCCAATCTAGCTTTGAGCAGTTCTTC	CASQSSFEQFF
TRBJ2-3	few	TRBV5-1	-	TGCGCCAGCAGCTTGGAAACAGCCACAGATACGCAGTATTTT	CASSLETATDTQYF